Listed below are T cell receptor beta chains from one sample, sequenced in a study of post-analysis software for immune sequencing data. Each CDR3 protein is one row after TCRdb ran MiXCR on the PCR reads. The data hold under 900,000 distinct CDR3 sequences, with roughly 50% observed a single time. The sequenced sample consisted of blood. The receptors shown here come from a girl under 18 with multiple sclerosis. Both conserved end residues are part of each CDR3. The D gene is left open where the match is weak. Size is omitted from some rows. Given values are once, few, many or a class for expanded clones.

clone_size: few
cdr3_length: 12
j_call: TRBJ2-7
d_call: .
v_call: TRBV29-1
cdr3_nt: TGCAGCGTTGGGGACACCAGCTACGAGCAGTACTTC
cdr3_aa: CSVGDTSYEQYF

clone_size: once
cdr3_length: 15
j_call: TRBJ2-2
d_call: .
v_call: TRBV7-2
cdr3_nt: TGTGCCAGCAAATCCGCGGGCTCGAACACCGGGGAGCTGTTTTTT
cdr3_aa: CASKSAGSNTGELFF

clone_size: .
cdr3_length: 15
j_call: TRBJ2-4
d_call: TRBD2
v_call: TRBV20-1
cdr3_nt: TGCAGTGCTAGACCTGGGGAGGGAAGGAGGGACATTCAGTACTTC
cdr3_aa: CSARPGEGRRDIQYF

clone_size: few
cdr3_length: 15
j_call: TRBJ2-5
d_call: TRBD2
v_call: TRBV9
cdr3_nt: TGTGCCAGCAGCGATAGCGGGGGCAGTTACGGGACCCAGTACTTC
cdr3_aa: CASSDSGGSYGTQYF

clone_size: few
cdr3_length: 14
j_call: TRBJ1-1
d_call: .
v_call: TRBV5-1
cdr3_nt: TGCGCCAGCAGGAACGGCCCCATGAACACTGAAGCTTTCTTT
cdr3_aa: CASRNGPMNTEAFF

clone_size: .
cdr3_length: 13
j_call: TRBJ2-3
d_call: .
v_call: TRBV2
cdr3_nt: TGTGCCAGCAGGTCGGCTAGCACAGATACGCAGTATTTT
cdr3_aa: CASRSASTDTQYF

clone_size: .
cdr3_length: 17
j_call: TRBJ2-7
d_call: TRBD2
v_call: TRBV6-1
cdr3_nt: TGTGCCAGCAGGAGGACTAGCGGGAGGCCGGGGCCCTACGAGCAGTACTTC
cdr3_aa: CASRRTSGRPGPYEQYF

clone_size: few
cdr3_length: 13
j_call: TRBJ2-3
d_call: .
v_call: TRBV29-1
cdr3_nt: TGCAGCGTTGAATCCCAGGCGGGAGATACGCAGTATTTT
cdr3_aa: CSVESQAGDTQYF

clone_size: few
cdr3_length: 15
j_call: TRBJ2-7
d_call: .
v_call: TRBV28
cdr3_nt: TGTGCCAGCAGTTTAGCCGGCCGGGACCCCTACGAGCAGTACTTC
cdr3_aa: CASSLAGRDPYEQYF

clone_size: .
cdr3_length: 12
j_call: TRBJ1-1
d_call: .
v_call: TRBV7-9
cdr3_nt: TGTGCCAGCAGTTTAAGGGTGAATGAAGCTTTCTTT
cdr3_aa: CASSLRVNEAFF

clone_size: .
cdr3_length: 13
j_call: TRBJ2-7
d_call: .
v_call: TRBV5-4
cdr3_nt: TGTGCCAGCAGCTTGGACCCTACCTACGAGCAGTACTTC
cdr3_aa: CASSLDPTYEQYF

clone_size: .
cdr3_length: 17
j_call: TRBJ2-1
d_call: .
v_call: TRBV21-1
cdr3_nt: TGTGCCAGCGTCAGGACAGGGGGCCTAAGCTCCTACAATGAGCAGTTCTTC
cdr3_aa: CASVRTGGLSSYNEQFF

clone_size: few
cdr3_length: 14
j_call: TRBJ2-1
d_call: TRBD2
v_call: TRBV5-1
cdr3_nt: TGCGCCAGCAGCCCTTATACCCTAGCGGGTGAGCAGTTCTTC
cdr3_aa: CASSPYTLAGEQFF

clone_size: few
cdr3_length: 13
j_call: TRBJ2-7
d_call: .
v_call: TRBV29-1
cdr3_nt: TGCAGCGTCAAGGTCCCCTCCCATTACGAGCAGTACTTC
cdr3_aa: CSVKVPSHYEQYF

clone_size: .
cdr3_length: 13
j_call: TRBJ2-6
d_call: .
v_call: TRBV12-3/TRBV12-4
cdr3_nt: TGTGCCAGCAGTTTTGCTCAATCCAACGTCCTGACTTTC
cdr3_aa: CASSFAQSNVLTF

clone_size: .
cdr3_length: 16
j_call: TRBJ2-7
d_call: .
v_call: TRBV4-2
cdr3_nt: TGTGCCAGCAGCCCAGTGCCTTTCGTGAGCTCCTACGAGCAGTACTTC
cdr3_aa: CASSPVPFVSSYEQYF

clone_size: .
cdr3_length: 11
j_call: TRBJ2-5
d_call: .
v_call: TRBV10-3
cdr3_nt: TGTGCCATCAGTGATTGGGAGACCCAGTACTTC
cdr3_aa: CAISDWETQYF

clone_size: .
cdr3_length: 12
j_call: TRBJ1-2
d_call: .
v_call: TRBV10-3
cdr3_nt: TGTGCCACCTCTGGGGACGACTATGGCTACACCTTC
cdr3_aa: CATSGDDYGYTF

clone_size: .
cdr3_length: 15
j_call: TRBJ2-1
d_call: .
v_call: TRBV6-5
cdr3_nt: TGTGCCAGCAGTACGACAGCTTACACCTACAATGAGCAGTTCTTC
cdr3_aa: CASSTTAYTYNEQFF

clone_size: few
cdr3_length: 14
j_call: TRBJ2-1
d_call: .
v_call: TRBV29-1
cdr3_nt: TGCAGCGGAAAGAGGGGGGGCTCCTACAATGAGCAGTTCTTC
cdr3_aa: CSGKRGGSYNEQFF

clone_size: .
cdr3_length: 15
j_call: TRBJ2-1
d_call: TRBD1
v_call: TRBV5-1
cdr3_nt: TGCGCCAGCAGCCCTGACAGGGGGCCCCTTAATGAGCAGTTCTTC
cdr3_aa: CASSPDRGPLNEQFF

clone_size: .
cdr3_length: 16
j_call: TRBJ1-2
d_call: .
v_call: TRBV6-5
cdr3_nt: TGTGCCAGCAGTTACTTTGGTCTTCAAAGCGGCTATGGCTACACCTTC
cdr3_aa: CASSYFGLQSGYGYTF

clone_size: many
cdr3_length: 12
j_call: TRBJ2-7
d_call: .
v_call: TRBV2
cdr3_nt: TGTGCCAGCAGCGAGGGCGCCTACGAGCAGTACTTC
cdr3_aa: CASSEGAYEQYF

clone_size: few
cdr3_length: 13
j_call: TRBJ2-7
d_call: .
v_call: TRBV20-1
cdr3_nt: TGCAGTGCTAGAGATTCAGGCTTCGACGAGCAGTACTTC
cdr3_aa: CSARDSGFDEQYF

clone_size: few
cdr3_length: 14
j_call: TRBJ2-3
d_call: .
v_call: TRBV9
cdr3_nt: TGTGCCAGCAGCGTAACGGGTAGCACAGATACGCAGTATTTT
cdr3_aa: CASSVTGSTDTQYF

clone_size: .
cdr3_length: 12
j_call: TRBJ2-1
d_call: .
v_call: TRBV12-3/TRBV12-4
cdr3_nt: TGTGCCAGCAGTTTTCTCCACAATGAGCAGTTCTTC
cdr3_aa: CASSFLHNEQFF

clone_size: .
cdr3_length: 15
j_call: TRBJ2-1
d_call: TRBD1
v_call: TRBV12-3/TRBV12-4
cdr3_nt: TGTGCCAGCAGTTCCCGGACAGGGGCAGGGGATGAGCAGTTCTTC
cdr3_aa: CASSSRTGAGDEQFF